A selection of T cell receptor beta chains follows, all from one sample in a study of blood T cell repertoires in COVID-19. Repertoires were generated with immunoSEQ multiplex PCR, while TCRdb's copy carries only in-frame clones and drops some. This table holds 150,000 to 200,000 clones, roughly 90% found once. The source material was peripheral blood. All receptors derive from a man aged 45-65 years with acute or convalescent COVID-19. CDR3s include the opening cysteine and the closing phenylalanine or tryptophan. Each record gives: CDR3 protein, CDR3 DNA, D gene, V gene, clone size, J gene. D genes are given only for firm matches. Not every row has a clone size; where given, it reads once, few, many or a size class.

CDR3 protein: CAVKISGANVLTF; CDR3 DNA: TGTGCCGTCAAAATCTCTGGGGCCAACGTCCTGACTTTC; D gene: -; V gene: TRBV11-2; clone size: -; J gene: TRBJ2-6
CDR3 protein: CASSQVGRGRETQYF; CDR3 DNA: TGCGCCAGCAGCCAAGTCGGGAGAGGGCGAGAGACCCAGTACTTC; D gene: -; V gene: TRBV4-1; clone size: -; J gene: TRBJ2-5
CDR3 protein: CASSLNRGQYF; CDR3 DNA: TGTGCCAGCAGCTTGAACCGAGGCCAGTATTTT; D gene: -; V gene: TRBV5-6; clone size: -; J gene: TRBJ2-3
CDR3 protein: CAIGGAYGYTF; CDR3 DNA: TGTGCCATCGGGGGGGCCTATGGCTACACCTTC; D gene: -; V gene: TRBV10-3; clone size: -; J gene: TRBJ1-2
CDR3 protein: CATSSAGAAKNIQYF; CDR3 DNA: TGTGCCACCAGCAGCGCGGGGGCAGCCAAAAACATTCAGTACTTC; D gene: -; V gene: TRBV15; clone size: -; J gene: TRBJ2-4
CDR3 protein: CASRDRLGTEAFF; CDR3 DNA: TGTGCCAGTAGAGACAGGTTGGGCACTGAAGCTTTCTTT; D gene: -; V gene: TRBV19; clone size: -; J gene: TRBJ1-1
CDR3 protein: CASMGLLNTEAFF; CDR3 DNA: TGTGCCAGCATGGGACTTTTGAACACTGAAGCTTTCTTT; D gene: -; V gene: TRBV28; clone size: -; J gene: TRBJ1-1
CDR3 protein: CASTLHRGATEAFF; CDR3 DNA: TGTGCCAGTACTCTTCATCGGGGGGCCACTGAAGCTTTCTTT; D gene: -; V gene: TRBV19; clone size: -; J gene: TRBJ1-1
CDR3 protein: CASSEKDSGIEQYF; CDR3 DNA: TGTGCCAGTAGTGAGAAGGACAGTGGGATTGAGCAGTACTTC; D gene: -; V gene: TRBV19; clone size: -; J gene: TRBJ2-7
CDR3 protein: CAIKAGSSTDTQYF; CDR3 DNA: TGTGCCATCAAGGCGGGCAGCAGCACAGATACGCAGTATTTT; D gene: -; V gene: TRBV10-3; clone size: -; J gene: TRBJ2-3
CDR3 protein: CTSSQEASTDTQYF; CDR3 DNA: TGCACCAGCAGCCAAGAGGCTAGCACAGATACGCAGTATTTT; D gene: -; V gene: TRBV1; clone size: -; J gene: TRBJ2-3
CDR3 protein: CASSAERNTEAFF; CDR3 DNA: TGTGCCAGCAGCGCGGAGAGGAACACTGAAGCTTTCTTT; D gene: -; V gene: TRBV2; clone size: -; J gene: TRBJ1-1
CDR3 protein: CASSYLANTEAFF; CDR3 DNA: TGTGCCAGCAGTTACTTGGCGAACACTGAAGCTTTCTTT; D gene: -; V gene: TRBV6-2/TRBV6-3; clone size: -; J gene: TRBJ1-1
CDR3 protein: CASSPETVPGNTIYF; CDR3 DNA: TGTGCCAGCAGCCCAGAGACAGTCCCTGGAAACACCATATATTTT; D gene: -; V gene: TRBV7-8; clone size: -; J gene: TRBJ1-3
CDR3 protein: CASSPRLDYNEQFF; CDR3 DNA: TGTGCCAGCTCGCCTCGACTAGACTACAATGAGCAGTTCTTC; D gene: -; V gene: TRBV18; clone size: -; J gene: TRBJ2-1
CDR3 protein: CASSLGQMAQEAFF; CDR3 DNA: TGTGCCAGCAGCTTAGGACAAATGGCCCAGGAAGCTTTCTTT; D gene: -; V gene: TRBV7-9; clone size: -; J gene: TRBJ1-1
CDR3 protein: CASSYSGRVHNSPLHF; CDR3 DNA: TGTGCCAGCAGTTACTCCGGCAGGGTGCATAATTCACCCCTCCACTTT; D gene: -; V gene: TRBV6-5; clone size: once; J gene: TRBJ1-6
CDR3 protein: CASSVAPQLASSYEQYF; CDR3 DNA: TGTGCCAGCAGCGTAGCCCCCCAACTAGCGTCCTCCTACGAGCAGTACTTC; D gene: TRBD2; V gene: TRBV9; clone size: -; J gene: TRBJ2-7
CDR3 protein: CASSDRTNQPQHF; CDR3 DNA: TGTGCCAGCAGTGACAGAACCAATCAGCCCCAGCATTTT; D gene: -; V gene: TRBV6-1; clone size: -; J gene: TRBJ1-5
CDR3 protein: CASSLDGIDYGYTF; CDR3 DNA: TGTGCCAGCAGCTTAGACGGTATCGACTATGGCTACACCTTC; D gene: -; V gene: TRBV7-2; clone size: -; J gene: TRBJ1-2
CDR3 protein: CASSVVIAGGAGSTDTQYF; CDR3 DNA: TGCGCCAGCTCGGTCGTGATAGCGGGGGGGGCCGGTAGCACAGATACGCAGTATTTT; D gene: TRBD2; V gene: TRBV5-1; clone size: -; J gene: TRBJ2-3
CDR3 protein: CASIRGEQYF; CDR3 DNA: TGTGCCAGTATAAGGGGCGAGCAGTACTTC; D gene: -; V gene: TRBV19; clone size: -; J gene: TRBJ2-7
CDR3 protein: CAWRARGGANEKLFF; CDR3 DNA: TGTGCCTGGAGAGCGCGCGGCGGCGCTAATGAAAAACTGTTTTTT; D gene: -; V gene: TRBV30; clone size: -; J gene: TRBJ1-4
CDR3 protein: CASSSPGALPIETQYF; CDR3 DNA: TGTGCCAGCAGCTCTCCTGGGGCCCTGCCTATCGAGACCCAGTACTTC; D gene: -; V gene: TRBV7-2; clone size: -; J gene: TRBJ2-5
CDR3 protein: CASSTDKYNSPLHF; CDR3 DNA: TGTGCCAGTAGTACTGACAAGTATAATTCACCCCTCCACTTT; D gene: -; V gene: TRBV19; clone size: few; J gene: TRBJ1-6
CDR3 protein: CASSLTSTGVRNEQFF; CDR3 DNA: TGTGCCAGCAGCTTAACGAGCACAGGGGTAAGGAATGAGCAGTTCTTC; D gene: TRBD1; V gene: TRBV7-2; clone size: -; J gene: TRBJ2-1
CDR3 protein: CASSLAGGIGNTEAFF; CDR3 DNA: TGTGCCAGCAGCTTAGCTGGGGGGATCGGGAACACTGAAGCTTTCTTT; D gene: -; V gene: TRBV7-9; clone size: -; J gene: TRBJ1-1
CDR3 protein: CASSLARAGASTDTQYF; CDR3 DNA: TGTGCCAGCAGCTTAGCGCGGGCAGGGGCGAGCACAGATACGCAGTATTTT; D gene: -; V gene: TRBV7-9; clone size: -; J gene: TRBJ2-3
CDR3 protein: CASSPFRTDRGKEKLFF; CDR3 DNA: TGTGCCAGTAGTCCTTTTCGTACGGACAGGGGGAAGGAAAAACTGTTTTTT; D gene: TRBD1; V gene: TRBV19; clone size: -; J gene: TRBJ1-4
CDR3 protein: CASSVGGSSGNTIYF; CDR3 DNA: TGTGCCAGCAGCGTAGGGGGCAGTTCTGGAAACACCATATATTTT; D gene: -; V gene: TRBV9; clone size: once; J gene: TRBJ1-3
CDR3 protein: CASSYLTAPEGDEQYF; CDR3 DNA: TGTGCCAGCAGCTATCTTACCGCCCCCGAGGGAGACGAGCAGTACTTC; D gene: -; V gene: TRBV5-6; clone size: -; J gene: TRBJ2-7
CDR3 protein: CASSTGTVTDTQYF; CDR3 DNA: TGTGCCAGCAGCACCGGGACAGTTACAGATACGCAGTATTTT; D gene: TRBD1; V gene: TRBV7-8; clone size: -; J gene: TRBJ2-3
CDR3 protein: CASSSSEGNEQFF; CDR3 DNA: -; D gene: -; V gene: TRBV6-5; clone size: -; J gene: TRBJ2-1
CDR3 protein: CASSPYQGESGYGYTF; CDR3 DNA: TGTGCCAGCTCACCTTATCAGGGGGAATCGGGCTATGGCTACACCTTC; D gene: TRBD1; V gene: TRBV18; clone size: -; J gene: TRBJ1-2
CDR3 protein: CASSEKWGDRGNQPQHF; CDR3 DNA: TGTGCCAGCAGTGAGAAGTGGGGGGACAGGGGCAATCAGCCCCAGCATTTT; D gene: TRBD1; V gene: TRBV6-1; clone size: -; J gene: TRBJ1-5
CDR3 protein: CASGTGFYTEAFF; CDR3 DNA: TGTGCCAGCGGGACAGGGTTTTACACTGAAGCTTTCTTT; D gene: TRBD1; V gene: TRBV19; clone size: -; J gene: TRBJ1-1
CDR3 protein: CSVRQNTEAFF; CDR3 DNA: TGCAGCGTGCGTCAAAACACTGAAGCTTTCTTT; D gene: -; V gene: TRBV29-1; clone size: -; J gene: TRBJ1-1
CDR3 protein: CASSELAGEKYGYTF; CDR3 DNA: TGTGCCAGCAGTGAATTAGCAGGGGAGAAGTATGGCTACACCTTC; D gene: -; V gene: TRBV6-1; clone size: -; J gene: TRBJ1-2